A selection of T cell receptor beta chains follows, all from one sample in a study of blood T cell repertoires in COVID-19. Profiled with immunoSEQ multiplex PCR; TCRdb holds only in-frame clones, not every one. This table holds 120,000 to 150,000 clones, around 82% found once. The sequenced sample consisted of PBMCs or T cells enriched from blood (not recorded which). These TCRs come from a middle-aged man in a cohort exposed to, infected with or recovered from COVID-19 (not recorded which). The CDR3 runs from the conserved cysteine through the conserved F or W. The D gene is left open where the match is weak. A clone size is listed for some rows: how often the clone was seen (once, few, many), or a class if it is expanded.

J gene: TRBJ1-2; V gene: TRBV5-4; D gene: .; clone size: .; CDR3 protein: CASSLDREVYGYTF; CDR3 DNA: TGTGCCAGCAGCTTGGACAGGGAAGTCTATGGCTACACCTTC
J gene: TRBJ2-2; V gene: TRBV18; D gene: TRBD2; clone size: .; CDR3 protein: CASSPNLAGVSGELFF; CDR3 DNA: TGTGCCAGCTCACCAAACCTAGCGGGAGTATCCGGGGAGCTGTTTTTT
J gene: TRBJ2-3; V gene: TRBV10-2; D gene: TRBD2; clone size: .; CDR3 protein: CASSVKSGGPTRNTDTQYF; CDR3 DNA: TGCGCCAGCAGTGTGAAAAGCGGGGGACCTACAAGAAACACAGATACGCAGTATTTT
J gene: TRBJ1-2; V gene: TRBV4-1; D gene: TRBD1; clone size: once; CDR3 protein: CASSSLTGSGYTF; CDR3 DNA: TGCGCCAGCAGCTCTCTGACAGGGTCTGGCTACACCTTC
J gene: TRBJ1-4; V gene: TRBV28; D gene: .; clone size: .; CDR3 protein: CASSFQGAEKLFF; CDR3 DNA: TGTGCCAGCAGTTTTCAGGGTGCCGAAAAACTGTTTTTT
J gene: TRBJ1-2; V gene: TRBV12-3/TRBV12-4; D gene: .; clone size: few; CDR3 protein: CASSLKGIYGYTF; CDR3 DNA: TGTGCCAGCAGTTTAAAGGGGATCTATGGCTACACCTTC
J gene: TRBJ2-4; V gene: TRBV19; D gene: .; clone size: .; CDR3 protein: CASSIRVGENIQYF; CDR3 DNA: TGTGCCAGTAGTATACGGGTCGGAGAAAACATTCAGTACTTC
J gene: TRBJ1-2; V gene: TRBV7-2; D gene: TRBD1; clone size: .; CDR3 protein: CASSLAGTGGYGYTF; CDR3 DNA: TGTGCCAGCAGCTTAGCGGGGACAGGTGGCTATGGCTACACCTTC
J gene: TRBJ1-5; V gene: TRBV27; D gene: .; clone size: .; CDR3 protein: CASSFRGYNQPQHF; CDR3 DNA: TGTGCCAGCAGTTTTAGGGGGTACAATCAGCCCCAGCATTTT
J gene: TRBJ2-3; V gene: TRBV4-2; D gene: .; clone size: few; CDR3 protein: CASSPLYTDTQYF; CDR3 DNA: TGTGCCAGCAGCCCCCTTTACACAGATACGCAGTATTTT
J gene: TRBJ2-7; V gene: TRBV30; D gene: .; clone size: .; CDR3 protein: CAWSITGTYEQYF; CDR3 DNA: TGTGCCTGGAGTATCACAGGGACCTACGAGCAGTACTTC
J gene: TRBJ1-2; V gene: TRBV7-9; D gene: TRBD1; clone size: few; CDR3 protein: CASSPRQGYTF; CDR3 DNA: TGTGCCAGCAGCCCAAGACAGGGATACACCTTC
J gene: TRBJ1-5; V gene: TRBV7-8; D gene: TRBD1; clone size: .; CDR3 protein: CASSIGTGTGNQPQHF; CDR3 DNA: TGTGCCAGCAGCATAGGGACAGGGACGGGAAATCAGCCCCAGCATTTT
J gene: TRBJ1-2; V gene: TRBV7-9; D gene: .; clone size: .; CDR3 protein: CASSLDGGLYGYTF; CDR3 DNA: TGTGCCAGCAGCCTAGATGGAGGACTCTATGGCTACACCTTC
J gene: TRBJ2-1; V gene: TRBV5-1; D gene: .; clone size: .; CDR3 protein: CASSFEGVHYNEQFF; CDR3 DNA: TGCGCCAGCAGCTTCGAGGGGGTTCATTACAATGAGCAGTTCTTC
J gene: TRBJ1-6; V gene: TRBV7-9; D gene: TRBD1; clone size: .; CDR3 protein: CASSLTRDRANSPLHF; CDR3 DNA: TGTGCCAGCAGCTTGACCCGGGACAGGGCTAATTCACCCCTCCACTTT
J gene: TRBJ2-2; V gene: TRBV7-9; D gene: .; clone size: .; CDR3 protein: CASSLGPGELFF; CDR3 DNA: TGTGCCAGCAGCTTAGGGCCCGGGGAGCTGTTTTTT
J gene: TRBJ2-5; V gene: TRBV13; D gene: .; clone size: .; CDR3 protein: CASSPPRSLETQYF; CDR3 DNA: TGTGCCAGCAGCCCCCCCCGGTCCCTAGAGACCCAGTACTTC
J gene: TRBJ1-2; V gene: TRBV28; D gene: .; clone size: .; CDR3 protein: CASAKGALNYGYTF; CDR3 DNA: TGTGCCAGCGCCAAGGGAGCTCTTAACTATGGCTACACCTTC
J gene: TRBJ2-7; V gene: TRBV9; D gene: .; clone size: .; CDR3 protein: CASSVGTGVYEQYF; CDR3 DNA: TGTGCCAGCAGCGTAGGCACGGGGGTCTACGAGCAGTACTTC
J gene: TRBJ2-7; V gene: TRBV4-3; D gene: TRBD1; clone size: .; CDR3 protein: CASSPTGQVGGYEQYF; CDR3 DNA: TGCGCCAGCAGCCCCACGGGACAGGTGGGGGGCTACGAGCAGTACTTC
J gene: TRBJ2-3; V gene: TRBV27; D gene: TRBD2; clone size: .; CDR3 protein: CASSPKTSGGSSTDTQYF; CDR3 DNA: TGTGCCAGCAGTCCCAAGACTAGCGGGGGGTCTAGCACAGATACGCAGTATTTT
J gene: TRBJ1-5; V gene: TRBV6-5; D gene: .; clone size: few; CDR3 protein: CASCRDTYSNQPQHF; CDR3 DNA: TGTGCCAGCTGCCGGGACACCTATAGCAATCAGCCCCAGCATTTT
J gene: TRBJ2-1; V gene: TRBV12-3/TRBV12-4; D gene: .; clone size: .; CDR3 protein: CASSFGQPNEQFF; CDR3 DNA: TGTGCCAGCAGTTTCGGACAGCCCAATGAGCAGTTCTTC
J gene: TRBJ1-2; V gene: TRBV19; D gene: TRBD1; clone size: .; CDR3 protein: CASEAGGFSNYGYTF; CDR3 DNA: TGTGCCAGTGAGGCAGGGGGCTTTTCTAACTATGGCTACACCTTC
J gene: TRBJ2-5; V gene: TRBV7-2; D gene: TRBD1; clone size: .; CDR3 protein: CASSLGRGRLETQYF; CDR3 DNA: TGTGCCAGCAGCTTAGGCAGGGGGCGCTTGGAGACCCAGTACTTC
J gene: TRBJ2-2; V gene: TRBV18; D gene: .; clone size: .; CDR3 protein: CASSPLLTNTGELFF; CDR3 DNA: TGTGCCAGCTCACCGCTCCTAACGAACACCGGGGAGCTGTTTTTT
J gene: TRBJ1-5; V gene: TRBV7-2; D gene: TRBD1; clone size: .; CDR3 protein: CASSLQGTGTGQPQHF; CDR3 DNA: TGTGCCAGCAGCTTACAGGGGACAGGCACCGGGCAGCCCCAGCATTTT
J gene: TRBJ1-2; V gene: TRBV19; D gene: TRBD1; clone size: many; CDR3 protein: CASSSWTGGGHGYTF; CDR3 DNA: TGTGCCAGTAGTTCCTGGACAGGGGGCGGACATGGCTACACCTTC
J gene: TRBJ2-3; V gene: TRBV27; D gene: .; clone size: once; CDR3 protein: CASSWDKRDTDTQYF; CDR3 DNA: TGTGCCAGCAGTTGGGACAAGCGGGACACAGATACGCAGTATTTT